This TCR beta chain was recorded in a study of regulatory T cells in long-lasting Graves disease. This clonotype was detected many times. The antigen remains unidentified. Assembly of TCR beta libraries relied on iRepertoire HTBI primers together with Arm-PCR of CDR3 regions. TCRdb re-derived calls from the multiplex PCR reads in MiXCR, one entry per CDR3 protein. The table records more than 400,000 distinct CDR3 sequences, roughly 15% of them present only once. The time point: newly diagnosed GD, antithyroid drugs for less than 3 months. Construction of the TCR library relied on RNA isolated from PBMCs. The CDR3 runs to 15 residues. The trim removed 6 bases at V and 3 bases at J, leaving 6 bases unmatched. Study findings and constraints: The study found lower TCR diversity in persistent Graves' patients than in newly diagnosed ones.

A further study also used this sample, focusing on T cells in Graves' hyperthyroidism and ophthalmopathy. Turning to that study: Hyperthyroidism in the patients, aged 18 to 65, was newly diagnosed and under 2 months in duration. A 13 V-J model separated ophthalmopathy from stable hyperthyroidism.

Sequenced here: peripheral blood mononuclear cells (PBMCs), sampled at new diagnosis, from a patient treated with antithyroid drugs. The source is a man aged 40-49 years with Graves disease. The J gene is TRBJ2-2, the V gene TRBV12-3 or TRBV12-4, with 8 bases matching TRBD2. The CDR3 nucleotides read TGTGCCAGCAGCCGAGCGGGAGCGTACACCGGGGAGCTGTTTTTT. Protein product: CASSRAGAYTGELFF.